The rows below give T cell receptor beta chains drawn from one sample of a study of T-cell reconstitution after alpha-beta-depleted transplantation in children. MiXCR, applied by TCRdb to the PCR reads, yields one record per CDR3 protein. The repertoire has about 58,000 distinct CDR3 sequences, 44% of them found once; the top ten carry around 98%. The starting material was PBMCs, mostly from graft donor cells, obtained 360 days after TCRalphabeta/CD19-depleted stem cell transplant. These receptors were obtained from a male patient aged 5 to 17 who had a stem cell transplant for acute lymphoblastic leukemia, so the T cells may come from the graft donor. CDR3s include the opening cysteine and the closing phenylalanine or tryptophan. A D gene is named only where the DNA matches it firmly. Expanded clones get a size class; other rows say once, few or many, or leave the size out.

D: TRBD1; size: .; V: TRBV29-1; J: TRBJ2-7; DNA: TGCAGCGTTGAAAATAGGACAGGATACGGGGAGCAGTACTTC; CDR3: CSVENRTGYGEQYF
D: TRBD2; size: .; V: TRBV5-4; J: TRBJ2-7; DNA: TGTGCCAAATTAACAACCATTTACTTAGCGGGCGCCTACGAGCAGTACTTC; CDR3: CAKLTTIYLAGAYEQYF
D: TRBD1; size: .; V: TRBV12-3/TRBV12-4; J: TRBJ2-5; DNA: TGTGCCAGCAGCACAGGGGAGTTGAGGACCCAGTACTTC; CDR3: CASSTGELRTQYF
D: TRBD2; size: many; V: TRBV4-1; J: TRBJ2-3; DNA: TGCGCCAGCAGCCCCAATAGCGGGGGGGCCACAGATACGCAGTATTTT; CDR3: CASSPNSGGATDTQYF
D: .; size: few; V: TRBV29-1; J: TRBJ2-3; DNA: TGCAGCGTTGTCCTAGGATTAAAAGATACGCAGTATTTT; CDR3: CSVVLGLKDTQYF
D: .; size: .; V: TRBV3-1; J: TRBJ2-5; DNA: TGTGCCAGCAGCCAAGGACCCCTCGGGGCGGAGACCCAGTACTTC; CDR3: CASSQGPLGAETQYF
D: .; size: .; V: TRBV5-1; J: TRBJ2-7; DNA: TGCGCCAGCAGCTGGCCGGGACAAAACTACGAGCAGTACTTC; CDR3: CASSWPGQNYEQYF
D: TRBD1; size: .; V: TRBV9; J: TRBJ1-2; DNA: TGTGCCAGCAGTTCGGGACAGGGGGCGAGCGGCTACACCTTC; CDR3: CASSSGQGASGYTF
D: TRBD2; size: .; V: TRBV9; J: TRBJ2-3; DNA: TGTGCCAGCAGCGCATTGACCGGGACTATCACAGATACGCAGTATTTT; CDR3: CASSALTGTITDTQYF
D: TRBD1; size: .; V: TRBV7-3; J: TRBJ2-1; DNA: TGTGCCAGCAGCCCACGACAGGGCTCCTACAATGAGCAGTTCTTC; CDR3: CASSPRQGSYNEQFF
D: TRBD1; size: .; V: TRBV12-3/TRBV12-4; J: TRBJ1-2; DNA: TGTGCCAGCAGTTTCTCCTCGACAGGGAATGGCTACACCTTC; CDR3: CASSFSSTGNGYTF
D: .; size: once; V: TRBV7-9; J: TRBJ2-7; DNA: TGTGCCAGCAGCGCAAAACAGCCCTACGAGCAGTACTTC; CDR3: CASSAKQPYEQYF
D: .; size: .; V: TRBV6-5; J: TRBJ2-7; DNA: TGTGCCAGCAGTTACTCTGCCCTGGACTCGTACGAGCAGTACTTC; CDR3: CASSYSALDSYEQYF
D: TRBD2; size: few; V: TRBV10-3; J: TRBJ2-2; DNA: TGTGCCATCAAACGACCAGCGGGGACCGGGGAGCTGTTTTTT; CDR3: CAIKRPAGTGELFF
D: TRBD1; size: .; V: TRBV28; J: TRBJ2-7; DNA: TGTGCCAGCAGCCGATGGGACAGTGATTTTTCCTACGAGCAGTACTTC; CDR3: CASSRWDSDFSYEQYF
D: .; size: .; V: TRBV10-1; J: TRBJ2-2; DNA: TGCGCCAGCAGTACTTTCCAGGGCTATTTGAACACCGGGGAGCTGTTTTTT; CDR3: CASSTFQGYLNTGELFF
D: .; size: .; V: TRBV25-1; J: TRBJ2-1; DNA: TGTGCCAGCAGTGAATACGGTAGCTGGGACAATGAGCAGTTCTTC; CDR3: CASSEYGSWDNEQFF
D: .; size: few; V: TRBV5-1; J: TRBJ2-5; DNA: TGCGCCAGCAGCTTGGAGGGCACTACAACCAAAGAGACCCAGTACTTC; CDR3: CASSLEGTTTKETQYF
D: .; size: .; V: TRBV5-1; J: TRBJ1-6; DNA: TGCGCCAGCACTCTACCGGGGCCCCATTCACCCCTCCACTTT; CDR3: CASTLPGPHSPLHF
D: TRBD1; size: .; V: TRBV12-3/TRBV12-4; J: TRBJ1-2; DNA: TGTGCCAGCAGTCCCGGGACAGGGAACTATGGCTACACCTTC; CDR3: CASSPGTGNYGYTF
D: TRBD1; size: .; V: TRBV29-1; J: TRBJ2-7; DNA: TGCAGCGCCCTCGGACAGGGGGGTCTCGAGCAGTACTTC; CDR3: CSALGQGGLEQYF
D: .; size: .; V: TRBV7-2; J: TRBJ2-5; DNA: TGTGCCAGCAGCACCAATCTAGGTTCCCAACAGTACTTC; CDR3: CASSTNLGSQQYF
D: .; size: .; V: TRBV12-3/TRBV12-4; J: TRBJ1-1; DNA: TGTGCCAGCAGTGACCGGGGAGGGTCTACCCTTGAAGCTTTCTTT; CDR3: CASSDRGGSTLEAFF
D: .; size: .; V: TRBV7-9; J: TRBJ1-5; DNA: TGTGCCAGCAGCTGGGGACTACCCGGCCAGCCCCAGCATTTT; CDR3: CASSWGLPGQPQHF
D: TRBD2; size: few; V: TRBV27; J: TRBJ2-5; DNA: TGTGCCAGCAGTTTAAAGGCGGGAGGGCCGGAGACCCAGTACTTC; CDR3: CASSLKAGGPETQYF
D: .; size: .; V: TRBV20-1; J: TRBJ2-7; DNA: TGCAGTGCCCTCCGCCCCGGACAGTCTACTTACGAGCAGTACTTC; CDR3: CSALRPGQSTYEQYF
D: TRBD2; size: .; V: TRBV5-1; J: TRBJ2-1; DNA: TGCGCCAGCAGCTTGGACGGGAGGGACAATGAGCAGTTCTTC; CDR3: CASSLDGRDNEQFF
D: .; size: once; V: TRBV20-1; J: TRBJ1-1; DNA: TGCAGTGCCCGAGAGGATTGGGGGCACACTGAAGCTTTCTTT; CDR3: CSAREDWGHTEAFF
D: TRBD2; size: .; V: TRBV27; J: TRBJ2-7; DNA: TGTGCCAGCAGTTACGGACTAGCGGTTTCCTACGAGCAGTACTTC; CDR3: CASSYGLAVSYEQYF
D: .; size: many; V: TRBV12-3/TRBV12-4; J: TRBJ2-3; DNA: TGTGCCAGCAGTTTAAGCGGGAGCACAGATACGCAGTATTTT; CDR3: CASSLSGSTDTQYF
D: .; size: .; V: TRBV20-1; J: TRBJ1-1; DNA: TGCAGTGCTAGAGATGAATGGGGTAACACTGAAGCTTTCTTT; CDR3: CSARDEWGNTEAFF
D: TRBD2; size: .; V: TRBV7-2; J: TRBJ2-3; DNA: TGTGCCAGCAGCCCCCTGGTACGCGGCGGGGGGGCAGATACGCAGTATTTT; CDR3: CASSPLVRGGGADTQYF
D: .; size: .; V: TRBV6-6; J: TRBJ2-1; DNA: TGTGCCAGCAGTTACTCGATGGACAATGAGCAGTTCTTC; CDR3: CASSYSMDNEQFF
D: .; size: .; V: TRBV28; J: TRBJ2-2; DNA: TGTGTCAGACTGCTGGCAGGGCTTGTGAACACCGGGGAGCTGTTTTTT; CDR3: CVRLLAGLVNTGELFF
D: .; size: few; V: TRBV29-1; J: TRBJ2-3; DNA: TGCAGCGTTGTTGGCCGGCTCACAGATACGCAGTATTTT; CDR3: CSVVGRLTDTQYF
D: .; size: .; V: TRBV7-9; J: TRBJ2-7; DNA: TGTGCCAGCAGCTTAGAGTATACAGGGTGGTCCTACGAGCAGTACTTC; CDR3: CASSLEYTGWSYEQYF
D: .; size: .; V: TRBV5-1; J: TRBJ2-7; DNA: TGCGCCAGCAGCTTAGGTGGTGCGGGACTCGCCCAGGGGGAGCAGTACTTC; CDR3: CASSLGGAGLAQGEQYF
D: .; size: .; V: TRBV20-1; J: TRBJ1-5; DNA: TGCAGTGCTAGGACGGATAATAGCAATCAGCCCCAGCATTTT; CDR3: CSARTDNSNQPQHF
D: TRBD2; size: .; V: TRBV5-1; J: TRBJ2-1; DNA: TGCGCCAGCAGCTTTGTCGTAGCGGGAGTGGGTCCTGAGCAGTTCTTC; CDR3: CASSFVVAGVGPEQFF
D: .; size: .; V: TRBV9; J: TRBJ2-1; DNA: TGTGCCAGCAGCGTAGCGGGCGATGAGCAGTTCTTC; CDR3: CASSVAGDEQFF
D: TRBD2; size: .; V: TRBV12-3/TRBV12-4; J: TRBJ2-5; DNA: TGTGTCAGCAGCCCCGGGGGGGCGAAGACCCAGTACTTC; CDR3: CVSSPGGAKTQYF
D: .; size: once; V: TRBV7-2; J: TRBJ2-1; DNA: TGTGCCAGCAGCTTAGGGCGGACAAAAACCTACAATGAGCAGTTCTTC; CDR3: CASSLGRTKTYNEQFF
D: .; size: .; V: TRBV20-1; J: TRBJ2-5; DNA: TGCAGTGCTAGATCATTGCACAGTCTCGGGGCCCAGTACTTC; CDR3: CSARSLHSLGAQYF
D: TRBD1; size: few; V: TRBV18; J: TRBJ1-5; DNA: TGTGCCAGCTCACCGCGGACAGGGAAAGGGCAGCCCCAGCATTTT; CDR3: CASSPRTGKGQPQHF
D: .; size: .; V: TRBV29-1; J: TRBJ2-7; DNA: TGCAGCGTAGGGGATCGGAGCTCCTACGAGCAGTACTTC; CDR3: CSVGDRSSYEQYF
D: TRBD1; size: once; V: TRBV6-2/TRBV6-3; J: TRBJ1-5; DNA: TGTGCCAGCAGTTCACAACAGGGGTTGAATCAGCCCCAGCATTTT; CDR3: CASSSQQGLNQPQHF
D: .; size: few; V: TRBV28; J: TRBJ1-3; DNA: TGTGCCAGCGGCAGGGTGGGAGGAAACACCATATATTTT; CDR3: CASGRVGGNTIYF
D: .; size: .; V: TRBV4-2; J: TRBJ2-1; DNA: TGTGCCAGCAGCCACCCGGGCGAGGCCTACAATGAGCAGTTCTTC; CDR3: CASSHPGEAYNEQFF
D: .; size: few; V: TRBV18; J: TRBJ2-3; DNA: TGTGCCAGCTCACCAGATACAGATACGCAGTATTTT; CDR3: CASSPDTDTQYF
D: .; size: .; V: TRBV5-1; J: TRBJ1-1; DNA: TGCGCCAGCAGTTCCCAATCGGGGAACACTGAAGCTTTCTTT; CDR3: CASSSQSGNTEAFF
D: TRBD2; size: .; V: TRBV13; J: TRBJ2-5; DNA: TGTGCCAGCAGCTTAGTCTTCTCCGGGGGGCAAGAGACCCAGTACTTC; CDR3: CASSLVFSGGQETQYF
D: TRBD1; size: .; V: TRBV20-1; J: TRBJ2-2; DNA: TGCAGTGCTTCCGGACAGGGGATTCCAACCGGGGAGCTGTTTTTT; CDR3: CSASGQGIPTGELFF
D: TRBD1; size: .; V: TRBV19; J: TRBJ2-1; DNA: TGTGCCAGTAGTTGGGACAGGGGGCTTCGGAATGAGCAGTTCTTC; CDR3: CASSWDRGLRNEQFF
D: .; size: few; V: TRBV13; J: TRBJ2-7; DNA: TGTGCCAGCAGCCGCGACAGTTACGAGCAGTACTTC; CDR3: CASSRDSYEQYF
D: TRBD1; size: few; V: TRBV10-1; J: TRBJ2-7; DNA: TGCGCCAGCAGTGAGGTCGCAGGGGGCTTTGGCGAGCAGTACTTC; CDR3: CASSEVAGGFGEQYF
D: .; size: .; V: TRBV3-1; J: TRBJ1-5; DNA: TGTGCCAGCAGCCAAGATCCTATGCCTGGGGGCAGGGACCAGCCCCAGCATTTT; CDR3: CASSQDPMPGGRDQPQHF
D: .; size: .; V: TRBV4-1; J: TRBJ2-7; DNA: TGCGCCAGCAGCCAAGAAGAGAATAGCGGTCCCTACGAGCAGTACTTC; CDR3: CASSQEENSGPYEQYF